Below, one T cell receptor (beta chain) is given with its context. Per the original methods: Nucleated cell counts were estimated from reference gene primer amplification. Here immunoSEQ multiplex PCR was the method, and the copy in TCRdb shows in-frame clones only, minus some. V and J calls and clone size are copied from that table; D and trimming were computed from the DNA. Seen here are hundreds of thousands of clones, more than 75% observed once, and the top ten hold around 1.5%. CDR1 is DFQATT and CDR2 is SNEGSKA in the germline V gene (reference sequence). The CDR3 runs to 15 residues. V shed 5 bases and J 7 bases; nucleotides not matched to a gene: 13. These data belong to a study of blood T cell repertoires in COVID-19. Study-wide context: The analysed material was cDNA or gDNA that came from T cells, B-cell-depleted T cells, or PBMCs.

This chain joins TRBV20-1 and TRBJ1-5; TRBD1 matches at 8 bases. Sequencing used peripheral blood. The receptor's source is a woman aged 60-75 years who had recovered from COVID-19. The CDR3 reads CSARGQGGFGQPQHF. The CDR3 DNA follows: TGCAGTGCTCGTGGACAGGGTGGGTTCGGGCAGCCCCAGCATTTT.